The rows below give T cell receptor beta chains drawn from one sample of a study of OX40 agonist ivuxolimab in advanced cancers. The table came from immunoSEQ multiplex PCR; TCRdb's copy has only in-frame clones and leaves some out. The sample includes over 150,000 clones, roughly 94% of them seen just once. Sequencing was performed on CD4+ or CD8+ T cells sorted from blood, taken in a trial of the OX40 agonist ivuxolimab. These receptors were obtained from an adult with an advanced solid tumor such as melanoma, head and neck, liver or kidney cancer. CDR3s include the opening cysteine and the closing phenylalanine or tryptophan. A D gene is named only where the DNA matches it firmly. Expanded clones are given a class, and other clones once, few, many or no size at all.

V gene: TRBV5-1
J gene: TRBJ2-5
D gene: TRBD1
CDR3 length: 15
clone size: -
CDR3 protein: CASSWGTGAQETQYF
CDR3 DNA: TGCGCCAGCAGCTGGGGGACAGGAGCCCAAGAGACCCAGTACTTC

V gene: TRBV11-2
J gene: TRBJ2-1
D gene: -
CDR3 length: 13
clone size: -
CDR3 protein: CASSLQGYNEQFF
CDR3 DNA: TGTGCCAGCAGCTTGCAGGGGTACAATGAGCAGTTCTTC

V gene: TRBV6-1
J gene: TRBJ1-3
D gene: -
CDR3 length: 16
clone size: once
CDR3 protein: CASSEPGGRSGNTIYF
CDR3 DNA: TGTGCCAGCAGTGAACCGGGGGGACGCTCTGGAAACACCATATATTTT

V gene: TRBV7-8
J gene: TRBJ2-5
D gene: TRBD1
CDR3 length: 17
clone size: -
CDR3 protein: CASSLVGQGVVRETQYF
CDR3 DNA: TGTGCCAGCAGCTTAGTAGGACAGGGAGTGGTAAGAGAGACCCAGTACTTC

V gene: TRBV6-5
J gene: TRBJ2-5
D gene: TRBD1
CDR3 length: 13
clone size: -
CDR3 protein: CASGNRGRETQYF
CDR3 DNA: TGTGCCAGCGGCAACAGGGGGAGAGAGACCCAGTACTTC

V gene: TRBV7-2
J gene: TRBJ1-3
D gene: -
CDR3 length: 15
clone size: -
CDR3 protein: CASSWDGTSGNTIYF
CDR3 DNA: TGTGCCAGCAGCTGGGACGGAACCTCTGGAAACACCATATATTTT

V gene: TRBV6-5
J gene: TRBJ2-7
D gene: TRBD2
CDR3 length: 14
clone size: once
CDR3 protein: CASRGPGGFYEQYF
CDR3 DNA: TGTGCCAGCAGGGGGCCCGGGGGGTTCTACGAGCAGTACTTC

V gene: TRBV5-1
J gene: TRBJ1-1
D gene: -
CDR3 length: 15
clone size: few
CDR3 protein: CASSPGWGAGVEAFF
CDR3 DNA: TGCGCCAGCAGCCCCGGTTGGGGGGCGGGGGTTGAAGCTTTCTTT

V gene: TRBV19
J gene: TRBJ1-6
D gene: TRBD1
CDR3 length: 16
clone size: few
CDR3 protein: CASTPTGSSYNSPLHF
CDR3 DNA: TGTGCCAGTACCCCGACAGGGAGCTCCTATAATTCACCCCTCCACTTT

V gene: TRBV28
J gene: TRBJ2-7
D gene: TRBD1
CDR3 length: 15
clone size: -
CDR3 protein: CASSFRGQALYEQYF
CDR3 DNA: TGTGCCAGCAGTTTTCGAGGACAGGCCCTCTACGAGCAGTACTTC

V gene: TRBV7-2
J gene: TRBJ1-4
D gene: TRBD1
CDR3 length: 14
clone size: -
CDR3 protein: CASSLDRGREKLFF
CDR3 DNA: TGTGCCAGCAGCCTCGACAGGGGGCGTGAAAAACTGTTTTTT

V gene: TRBV18
J gene: TRBJ1-1
D gene: -
CDR3 length: 14
clone size: -
CDR3 protein: CASSPTPADREAFF
CDR3 DNA: TGTGCCAGCTCACCGACACCGGCCGACCGGGAAGCTTTCTTT

V gene: TRBV25-1
J gene: TRBJ2-4
D gene: -
CDR3 length: 16
clone size: -
CDR3 protein: CASSEGRGAGKNIQYF
CDR3 DNA: TGTGCCAGCAGTGAGGGTCGGGGGGCCGGAAAAAACATTCAGTACTTC

V gene: TRBV5-3
J gene: TRBJ2-2
D gene: -
CDR3 length: 12
clone size: once
CDR3 protein: CARSRGTGELFF
CDR3 DNA: TGTGCCAGAAGCCGCGGAACCGGGGAGCTGTTTTTT

V gene: TRBV27
J gene: TRBJ2-3
D gene: -
CDR3 length: 18
clone size: -
CDR3 protein: CASSLLRGWQDSEDTQYF
CDR3 DNA: TGTGCCAGCAGTTTATTAAGAGGGTGGCAGGATAGTGAAGATACGCAGTATTTT

V gene: TRBV4-1
J gene: TRBJ1-5
D gene: -
CDR3 length: 18
clone size: -
CDR3 protein: CASSQGVSAGESNQPQHF
CDR3 DNA: TGCGCCAGCAGCCAAGGGGTCTCGGCAGGGGAAAGCAATCAGCCCCAGCATTTT

V gene: TRBV4-3
J gene: TRBJ2-3
D gene: -
CDR3 length: 16
clone size: -
CDR3 protein: CASSQDGKRGTDTQYF
CDR3 DNA: TGCGCCAGCAGCCAAGATGGCAAGCGGGGCACAGATACGCAGTATTTT

V gene: TRBV19
J gene: TRBJ2-7
D gene: -
CDR3 length: 16
clone size: -
CDR3 protein: CASSPPVQASFSEQYF
CDR3 DNA: TGTGCCAGTAGCCCCCCGGTACAGGCGTCCTTCTCCGAGCAGTACTTC

V gene: TRBV5-1
J gene: TRBJ2-7
D gene: TRBD2
CDR3 length: 16
clone size: -
CDR3 protein: CASSLGLAGGLDEQYF
CDR3 DNA: TGCGCCAGCAGCTTGGGACTAGCGGGGGGCCTTGACGAGCAGTACTTC

V gene: TRBV6-5
J gene: TRBJ2-2
D gene: -
CDR3 length: 15
clone size: -
CDR3 protein: CASSYQPANTGELFF
CDR3 DNA: TGTGCCAGCAGTTACCAGCCTGCGAACACCGGGGAGCTGTTTTTT

V gene: TRBV6-5
J gene: TRBJ1-2
D gene: -
CDR3 length: 13
clone size: -
CDR3 protein: CASSYGQERGYTF
CDR3 DNA: TGTGCCAGCAGTTACGGTCAGGAGCGGGGCTACACCTTC

V gene: TRBV6-5
J gene: TRBJ1-6
D gene: TRBD1
CDR3 length: 15
clone size: -
CDR3 protein: CASRPGTGENSPLHF
CDR3 DNA: TGTGCCAGCAGACCCGGGACAGGCGAGAATTCACCCCTCCACTTT

V gene: TRBV6-1
J gene: TRBJ1-2
D gene: TRBD1
CDR3 length: 14
clone size: -
CDR3 protein: CASSVTGDRRGYTF
CDR3 DNA: TGTGCCAGCAGTGTCACAGGGGATCGGCGGGGCTACACCTTC

V gene: TRBV19
J gene: TRBJ2-5
D gene: -
CDR3 length: 13
clone size: -
CDR3 protein: CASSKGRVETQYF
CDR3 DNA: TGTGCCAGTAGTAAAGGCCGGGTAGAGACCCAGTACTTC

V gene: TRBV6-6
J gene: TRBJ1-2
D gene: -
CDR3 length: 16
clone size: -
CDR3 protein: CASSYGLAGDTYGYTF
CDR3 DNA: TGTGCCAGCAGTTACGGGCTTGCAGGGGACACCTATGGCTACACCTTC

V gene: TRBV7-2
J gene: TRBJ1-2
D gene: TRBD1
CDR3 length: 16
clone size: -
CDR3 protein: CASSRPRGTGGVGYTF
CDR3 DNA: TGTGCCAGCAGCCGACCTAGGGGGACAGGGGGCGTTGGCTACACCTTC

V gene: TRBV7-2
J gene: TRBJ2-7
D gene: TRBD2
CDR3 length: 19
clone size: -
CDR3 protein: CASSSPTSGRGSSSYEQYF
CDR3 DNA: TGTGCCAGCAGCTCCCCGACTAGCGGGAGAGGTTCGAGCTCCTACGAGCAGTACTTC

V gene: TRBV28
J gene: TRBJ1-2
D gene: -
CDR3 length: 13
clone size: once
CDR3 protein: CASNLNGRHGYTF
CDR3 DNA: TGTGCCAGCAACCTTAACGGAAGGCATGGCTACACCTTC

V gene: TRBV5-1
J gene: TRBJ1-1
D gene: -
CDR3 length: 14
clone size: few
CDR3 protein: CASRIDGGRTEAFF
CDR3 DNA: TGCGCCAGCAGAATCGACGGGGGACGGACTGAAGCTTTCTTT

V gene: TRBV10-3
J gene: TRBJ2-7
D gene: TRBD2
CDR3 length: 15
clone size: -
CDR3 protein: CAISSPSGGAYEQYF
CDR3 DNA: TGTGCCATCAGCTCCCCCTCGGGGGGGGCCTACGAGCAGTACTTC

V gene: TRBV7-2
J gene: TRBJ1-6
D gene: -
CDR3 length: 18
clone size: -
CDR3 protein: CASSPGVAQSSYNSPLHF
CDR3 DNA: TGTGCCAGCAGCCCAGGGGTCGCCCAGAGCTCCTATAATTCACCCCTCCACTTT

V gene: TRBV10-3
J gene: TRBJ2-7
D gene: -
CDR3 length: 14
clone size: -
CDR3 protein: CAISEPGVTVEQYF
CDR3 DNA: TGTGCCATCAGTGAGCCGGGTGTGACTGTGGAGCAGTACTTC

V gene: TRBV7-8
J gene: TRBJ2-7
D gene: -
CDR3 length: 12
clone size: -
CDR3 protein: CASTRSSYEQYF
CDR3 DNA: TGTGCCAGCACTCGAAGCTCCTACGAGCAGTACTTC

V gene: TRBV18
J gene: TRBJ2-5
D gene: -
CDR3 length: 16
clone size: -
CDR3 protein: CASSPLKRGYGETQYF
CDR3 DNA: TGTGCCAGCTCACCCTTAAAAAGGGGGTACGGAGAGACCCAGTACTTC

V gene: TRBV2
J gene: TRBJ1-1
D gene: -
CDR3 length: 13
clone size: once
CDR3 protein: CASSDDRNTEAFF
CDR3 DNA: TGTGCCAGCAGTGACGACAGGAACACTGAAGCTTTCTTT

V gene: TRBV25-1
J gene: TRBJ1-2
D gene: -
CDR3 length: 13
clone size: -
CDR3 protein: CASSEDRYHGYTF
CDR3 DNA: TGTGCCAGCAGTGAAGACAGGTACCATGGCTACACCTTC

V gene: TRBV4-2
J gene: TRBJ1-5
D gene: -
CDR3 length: 16
clone size: -
CDR3 protein: CASSQDRAEYNQPQHF
CDR3 DNA: TGTGCCAGCAGCCAAGATCGTGCAGAGTACAATCAGCCCCAGCATTTT

V gene: TRBV9
J gene: TRBJ2-3
D gene: -
CDR3 length: 16
clone size: -
CDR3 protein: CASSPQRLAHTDTQYF
CDR3 DNA: TGTGCCAGCAGCCCCCAGAGGCTAGCCCACACAGATACGCAGTATTTT

V gene: TRBV18
J gene: TRBJ2-4
D gene: TRBD1
CDR3 length: 13
clone size: -
CDR3 protein: CASAGTANNIQYF
CDR3 DNA: TGTGCCAGCGCCGGGACAGCAAATAACATTCAGTACTTC

V gene: TRBV11-2
J gene: TRBJ1-1
D gene: -
CDR3 length: 14
clone size: -
CDR3 protein: CASSKTAMNTEAFF
CDR3 DNA: TGTGCCAGCAGCAAAACCGCAATGAACACTGAAGCTTTCTTT

V gene: TRBV6-5
J gene: TRBJ2-7
D gene: TRBD2
CDR3 length: 15
clone size: -
CDR3 protein: CATRGTSGALYEQYF
CDR3 DNA: TGTGCCACCCGGGGGACTAGCGGGGCCCTATACGAGCAGTACTTC

V gene: TRBV19
J gene: TRBJ1-4
D gene: -
CDR3 length: 15
clone size: -
CDR3 protein: CASSIRGVKDEKLFF
CDR3 DNA: TGTGCCAGTAGTATCCGGGGGGTTAAGGATGAAAAACTGTTTTTT

V gene: TRBV7-2
J gene: TRBJ2-7
D gene: -
CDR3 length: 14
clone size: -
CDR3 protein: CASSLVQGPYEQYF
CDR3 DNA: TGTGCCAGCAGCTTAGTCCAGGGACCCTACGAGCAGTACTTC

V gene: TRBV5-4
J gene: TRBJ2-6
D gene: -
CDR3 length: 18
clone size: -
CDR3 protein: CASSFGIHLPSGANVLTF
CDR3 DNA: TGTGCCAGCAGCTTTGGCATTCACTTACCCTCTGGGGCCAACGTCCTGACTTTC

V gene: TRBV2
J gene: TRBJ2-7
D gene: -
CDR3 length: 13
clone size: -
CDR3 protein: CASNGGRGTEQYF
CDR3 DNA: TGTGCCAGCAATGGGGGCCGGGGTACCGAGCAGTACTTC

V gene: TRBV6-5
J gene: TRBJ2-1
D gene: -
CDR3 length: 11
clone size: -
CDR3 protein: CASSQWGEQFF
CDR3 DNA: TGTGCCAGCAGCCAATGGGGCGAGCAGTTCTTC

V gene: TRBV27
J gene: TRBJ1-2
D gene: -
CDR3 length: 15
clone size: -
CDR3 protein: CASSGQRGPIYGYTF
CDR3 DNA: TGTGCCAGCAGTGGACAGCGGGGACCCATCTATGGCTACACCTTC

V gene: TRBV12-5
J gene: TRBJ1-2
D gene: TRBD1
CDR3 length: 14
clone size: -
CDR3 protein: CASGIQGGVYGYTF
CDR3 DNA: TGTGCTAGTGGGATACAGGGGGGAGTCTACGGCTACACCTTC

V gene: TRBV7-8
J gene: TRBJ1-5
D gene: -
CDR3 length: 15
clone size: -
CDR3 protein: CASSSVVMVGQPQHF
CDR3 DNA: TGTGCCAGCAGCTCGGTTGTGATGGTGGGCCAGCCCCAGCATTTT

V gene: TRBV9
J gene: TRBJ1-2
D gene: -
CDR3 length: 15
clone size: -
CDR3 protein: CASNPGPQGYYGYTF
CDR3 DNA: TGTGCCAGCAACCCAGGGCCCCAGGGGTACTATGGCTACACCTTC